The entry below gives a single TCR beta chain sequence along with its context. The data originate from a study of CD8 T cells in ankylosing spondylitis. The CDR3 is 11 residues long. Germline V gene lookup returns CDR1 MDHEN and CDR2 SYDVKM. V was cut by 0 bases and J by 7 bases, with 1 base left in between. One entry per CDR3 protein, called by TCRdb with MiXCR from the 5' RACE reads. Altogether around 210,000 distinct CDR3 sequences are present, less than 9.5% being singletons, with the ten largest covering around 4.8%. J is TRBJ2-1 and V is TRBV28; D gene ambiguous. Sequencing was done on a sample of blood, either unsorted or a sorted T cell fraction (not recorded which). The clonotype originates from a female donor with ankylosing spondylitis or in good health (not recorded which). CDR3 protein: CASSLWNEQFF. The CDR3 coding sequence is TGTGCCAGCAGTTTATGGAATGAGCAGTTCTTC. Using reference TRBV28 and TRBJ2-1 for the parts outside the CDR3, the full variable domain is DVKVTQSSRYLVKRTGEKVFLECVQDMDHENMFWYRQDPGLGLRLIYFSYDVKMKEKGDIPEGYSVSREKKERFSLILESASTNQTSMYLCASSLWNEQFFGPGTRLTVL.